Here is one TCR beta chain with its context. What it binds is unknown. CDR3 and TCR beta VDJ profiling relied on genomic DNA as the template. TCRdb reanalysed the reads using MiXCR and keeps one entry per CDR3 protein. The sample lists over 150,000 distinct CDR3 sequences; around 50% were seen once. This sample was included in a study of CD8+CD57+ T cells in acquired aplastic anemia. In the study overall: DNA recovered from sorted CD4+ and CD8+ cells had a mean of approximately 3 ug.

Notes on the study in general: CD8+ Simpson's diversity in patients was not significantly different from that in controls.

Germline lookup yields CDR1 KGHDR and CDR2 SFDVKD. V lost 3 bases to trimming and J lost 8 bases, with 10 bases between them. CDR3 length: 13 residues. Patients picked for sequencing had shown CD8+CD57+ cell expansion detected by flow cytometry. The origin of this receptor is a human donor with aplastic anemia. Sequencing used sorted CD4+, CD8+, or CD8+CD57+ T cells (not recorded which) from PBMCs. The rearrangement links TRBV24-1 to TRBJ2-1, with D perhaps TRBD1 (6 bases). The DNA for the CDR3 is TGTGCCACCAGTGATGAAAGGGGGTATGAGCAGTTCTTC. Translating gives CATSDERGYEQFF.